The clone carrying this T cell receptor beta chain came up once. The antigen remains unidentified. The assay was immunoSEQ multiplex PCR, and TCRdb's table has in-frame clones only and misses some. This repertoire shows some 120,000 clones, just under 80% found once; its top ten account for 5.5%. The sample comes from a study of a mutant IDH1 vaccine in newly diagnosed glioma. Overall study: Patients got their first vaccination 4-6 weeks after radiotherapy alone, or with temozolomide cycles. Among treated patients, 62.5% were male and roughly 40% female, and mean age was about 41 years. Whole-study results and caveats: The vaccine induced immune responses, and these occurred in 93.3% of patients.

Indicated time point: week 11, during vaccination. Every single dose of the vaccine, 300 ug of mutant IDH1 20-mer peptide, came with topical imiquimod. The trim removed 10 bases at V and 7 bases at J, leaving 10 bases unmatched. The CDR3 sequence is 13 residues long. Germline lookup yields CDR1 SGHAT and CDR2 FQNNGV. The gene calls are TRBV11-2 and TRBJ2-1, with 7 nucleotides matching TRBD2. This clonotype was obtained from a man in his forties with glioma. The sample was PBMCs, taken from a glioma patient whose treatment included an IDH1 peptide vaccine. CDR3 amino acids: CATQGGGVNEQFF. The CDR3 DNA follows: TGTGCCACCCAGGGTGGGGGGGTGAATGAGCAGTTCTTC. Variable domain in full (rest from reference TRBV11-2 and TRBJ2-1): EAGVAQSPRYKIIEKRQSVAFWCNPISGHATLYWYQQILGQGPKLLIQFQNNGVVDDSQLPKDRFSAERLKGVDSTLKIQPAKLEDSAVYLCATQGGGVNEQFFGPGTRLTVL.